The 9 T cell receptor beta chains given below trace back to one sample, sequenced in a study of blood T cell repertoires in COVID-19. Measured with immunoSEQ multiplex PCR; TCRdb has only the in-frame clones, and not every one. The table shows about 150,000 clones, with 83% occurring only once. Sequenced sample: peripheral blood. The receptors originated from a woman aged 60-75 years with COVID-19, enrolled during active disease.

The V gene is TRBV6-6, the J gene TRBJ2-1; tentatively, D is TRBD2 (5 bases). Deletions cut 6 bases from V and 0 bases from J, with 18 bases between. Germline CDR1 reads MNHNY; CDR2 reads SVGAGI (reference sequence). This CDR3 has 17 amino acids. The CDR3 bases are TGTGCCAGCAGCCGAACGTCGGGGTCGAGCTCCTACAATGAGCAGTTCTTC. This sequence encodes CASSRTSGSSSYNEQFF.

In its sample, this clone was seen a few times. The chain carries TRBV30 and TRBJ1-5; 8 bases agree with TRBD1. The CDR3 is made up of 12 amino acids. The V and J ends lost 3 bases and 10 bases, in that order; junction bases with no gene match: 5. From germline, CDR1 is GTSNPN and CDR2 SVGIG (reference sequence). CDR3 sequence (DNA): TGTGCCTGGAGCTTACAGGGGGGTCCCCAGCATTTT. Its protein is CAWSLQGGPQHF.

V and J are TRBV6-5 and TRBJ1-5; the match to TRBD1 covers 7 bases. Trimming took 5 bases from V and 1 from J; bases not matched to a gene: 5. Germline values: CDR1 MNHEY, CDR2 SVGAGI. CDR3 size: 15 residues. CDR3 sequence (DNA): TGTGCCAGCAGTAACGACAGGGCCAGCAATCAGCCCCAGCATTTT. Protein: CASSNDRASNQPQHF.

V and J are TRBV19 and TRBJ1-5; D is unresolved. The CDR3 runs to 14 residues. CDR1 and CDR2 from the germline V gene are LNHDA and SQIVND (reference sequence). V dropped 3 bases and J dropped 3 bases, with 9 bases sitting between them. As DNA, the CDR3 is TGTGCCAGTAGTATCACGGGTACCAATCAGCCCCAGCATTTT. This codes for CASSITGTNQPQHF. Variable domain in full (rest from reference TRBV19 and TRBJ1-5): DGGITQSPKYLFRKEGQNVTLSCEQNLNHDAMYWYRQDPGQGLRLIYYSQIVNDFQKGDIAEGYSVSREKKESFPLTVTSAQKNPTAFYLCASSITGTNQPQHFGDGTRLSIL.

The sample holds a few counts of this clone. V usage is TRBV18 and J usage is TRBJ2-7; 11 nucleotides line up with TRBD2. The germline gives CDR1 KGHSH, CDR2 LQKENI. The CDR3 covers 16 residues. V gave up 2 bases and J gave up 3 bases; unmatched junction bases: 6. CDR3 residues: CASSPTSGSRVYEQYF. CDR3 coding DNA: TGTGCCAGCTCACCAACTAGCGGGAGTAGAGTCTACGAGCAGTACTTC.

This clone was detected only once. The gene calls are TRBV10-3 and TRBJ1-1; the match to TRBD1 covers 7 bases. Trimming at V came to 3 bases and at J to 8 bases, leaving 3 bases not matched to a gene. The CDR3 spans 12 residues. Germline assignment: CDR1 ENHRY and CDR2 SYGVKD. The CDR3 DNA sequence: TGTGCCATCAGTGAATCGGACAGGGAAGCTTTCTTT. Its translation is CAISESDREAFF.

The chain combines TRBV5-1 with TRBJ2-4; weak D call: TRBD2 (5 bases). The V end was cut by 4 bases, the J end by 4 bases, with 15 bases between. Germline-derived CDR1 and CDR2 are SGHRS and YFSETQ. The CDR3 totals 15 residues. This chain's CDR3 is CASSPGPGRKNIQYF. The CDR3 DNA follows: TGCGCCAGCAGCCCCGGGCCGGGAAGAAAAAACATTCAGTACTTC.

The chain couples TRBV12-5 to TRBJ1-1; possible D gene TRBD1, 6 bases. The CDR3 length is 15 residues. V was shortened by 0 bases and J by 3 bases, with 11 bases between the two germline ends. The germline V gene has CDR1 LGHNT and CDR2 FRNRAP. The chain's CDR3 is CASGLVSTGYTEAFF. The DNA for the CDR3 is TGTGCTAGTGGTTTGGTATCGACAGGATACACTGAAGCTTTCTTT.

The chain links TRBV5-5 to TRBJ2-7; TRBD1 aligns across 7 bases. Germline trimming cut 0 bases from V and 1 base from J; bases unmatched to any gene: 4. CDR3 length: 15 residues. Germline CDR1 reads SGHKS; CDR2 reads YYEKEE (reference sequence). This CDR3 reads CASSLEDRFSYEQYF. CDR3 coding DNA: TGTGCCAGCAGCTTGGAGGACAGGTTTTCCTACGAGCAGTACTTC.